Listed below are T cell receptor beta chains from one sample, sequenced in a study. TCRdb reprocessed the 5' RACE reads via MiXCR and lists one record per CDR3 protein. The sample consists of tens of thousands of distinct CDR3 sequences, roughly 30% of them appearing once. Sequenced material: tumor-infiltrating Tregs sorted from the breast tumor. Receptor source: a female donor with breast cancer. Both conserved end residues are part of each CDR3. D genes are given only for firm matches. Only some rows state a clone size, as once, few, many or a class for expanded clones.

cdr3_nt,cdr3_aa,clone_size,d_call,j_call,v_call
TGTGCCAGCAGTTACTGGACAGGGAGGGAGCAGTACTTC,CASSYWTGREQYF,many,TRBD1,TRBJ2-7,TRBV6-5
TGCAGTGCTAGGCGCCCGGGGGGCGGGAGATATGAGCAGTTCTTC,CSARRPGGGRYEQFF,NA,NA,TRBJ2-1,TRBV20-1
TGTGCCAGCAGCCCCGACAGCCTTAATCAGCCCCAGCATTTT,CASSPDSLNQPQHF,NA,NA,TRBJ1-5,TRBV7-9
TGTGCCAGCAGTTACTTCGGGGTTGGGGACACTGAAGCTTTCTTT,CASSYFGVGDTEAFF,many,NA,TRBJ1-1,TRBV6-5
TGTGCCAGCAGCCCCGGTGGGGATGAGCAGTTCTTC,CASSPGGDEQFF,few,NA,TRBJ2-1,TRBV7-3
TGTGCCAGCAGCCTCGCGGGTAGCGGCTACGAGCAGTACTTC,CASSLAGSGYEQYF,few,NA,TRBJ2-7,TRBV4-2
TGTGCCAGCAGAACCGGGACAGCGAATGAAAAACTGTTTTTT,CASRTGTANEKLFF,medium-sized,TRBD1,TRBJ1-4,TRBV12-3/TRBV12-4
TGTGCCAGCAGTGAATATCGCGGGAGTGGAGCCAAAAACATTCAGTACTTC,CASSEYRGSGAKNIQYF,NA,TRBD2,TRBJ2-4,TRBV6-1
TGTGCCAGCAGCCAATCCGTAGGGAGGGCGAACACTGAAGCTTTCTTT,CASSQSVGRANTEAFF,NA,NA,TRBJ1-1,TRBV4-2
TGCAGCGTTGAGTCCCGGGAGGAAACTCCCAATGAGCAGTTCTTC,CSVESREETPNEQFF,many,TRBD2,TRBJ2-1,TRBV29-1
TGTGCCAGCGGTTACTCTAGCGGGAGCTACAATGAGCAGTTCTTC,CASGYSSGSYNEQFF,NA,TRBD2,TRBJ2-1,TRBV6-6
TGTGCCGGCAGCCTGGGAGGGTCAGGCAATCAGCCCCAGCATTTT,CAGSLGGSGNQPQHF,NA,NA,TRBJ1-5,TRBV3-1
TGTGCCAGTAGTATCTTCGGTAACAATCAGCCCCAGCATTTT,CASSIFGNNQPQHF,NA,NA,TRBJ1-5,TRBV19
TGTGCCAGCAGGCTGACAGGGATAACCGGGGAGCTGTTTTTT,CASRLTGITGELFF,many,TRBD1,TRBJ2-2,TRBV6-6
TGCGCCAGCAGCCAAGCAGGGGGCAATCAGCCCCAGCATTTT,CASSQAGGNQPQHF,NA,NA,TRBJ1-5,TRBV4-1
TGTGCCAGCTCGCATAGTGGGATAAACAATGAGCAGTTCTTC,CASSHSGINNEQFF,NA,NA,TRBJ2-1,TRBV11-2
TGTGCCAGCAGCCCTGGGCCCGGGCGGGGCCAGTACTTC,CASSPGPGRGQYF,many,NA,TRBJ2-7,TRBV14
TGTGCCAGCAGTCGGGACTGGAATAATTCACCCCTCCACTTT,CASSRDWNNSPLHF,NA,NA,TRBJ1-6,TRBV3-1
TGTGCCAGCAGCTTATTTACCGACGGCTCCTACAATGAGCAGTTCTTC,CASSLFTDGSYNEQFF,many,NA,TRBJ2-1,TRBV11-2
TGCGCCAGCAGCCTCGGACAGACCACAGATACGCAGTATTTT,CASSLGQTTDTQYF,once,NA,TRBJ2-3,TRBV5-1
TGTGCCAGCAGTGGGCAGGGCACCTACGAGCAGTACTTC,CASSGQGTYEQYF,many,NA,TRBJ2-7,TRBV2
TGCAGTGCTAGATCGGGCGGGAGATTCGTCGCCGCGCCATACGAGCAGTACTTC,CSARSGGRFVAAPYEQYF,many,TRBD2,TRBJ2-7,TRBV20-1
TGTGCCACCTCGCCCCTAGCGACCCATGAGCAGTTCTTC,CATSPLATHEQFF,medium-sized,NA,TRBJ2-1,TRBV24-1
TGCAGTGGGAGGACGGGAGGGCGCGAGCAGTACTTC,CSGRTGGREQYF,NA,TRBD2,TRBJ2-7,TRBV20-1
TGTGCCAGCAGCTTAGTTTCCGGCGAGCAGTTCTTC,CASSLVSGEQFF,NA,NA,TRBJ2-1,TRBV11-2
TGTGCCAGCAGCCCGGGACAGGAGGTGGGAGAGACCCAGTACTTC,CASSPGQEVGETQYF,medium-sized,TRBD1,TRBJ2-5,TRBV7-9
TGCAGTGCTCCTGACACCCTGGCGGGGGACGAGCAGTACTTC,CSAPDTLAGDEQYF,many,TRBD2,TRBJ2-7,TRBV20-1
TGTGCCTGGAGTGTAGGGGCCCTCCTGAAAGGCATTCAGTACTTC,CAWSVGALLKGIQYF,NA,NA,TRBJ2-4,TRBV30
TGTGCCAGCAGTTTGGGACATATGAACACTGAAGCTTTCTTT,CASSLGHMNTEAFF,many,NA,TRBJ1-1,TRBV6-6
TGCAGTGCTAGGGGGAACAGGGGGTCTAGCGCAGATACGCAGTATTTT,CSARGNRGSSADTQYF,NA,TRBD1,TRBJ2-3,TRBV20-1
TGCGCCAGCAGCTTGGCCTTCGGGGCTGGGGCCAACGTCCTGACTTTC,CASSLAFGAGANVLTF,NA,NA,TRBJ2-6,TRBV5-1
TGCGCCAGCAGCTGGGGGGGGGGATCATCCTACGAGCAGTACTTC,CASSWGGGSSYEQYF,NA,TRBD2,TRBJ2-7,TRBV5-1
TGTGCCAGCTCACCACAGTGGGACACATCCTACGAGCATTTT,CASSPQWDTSYEHF,once,NA,TRBJ1-5,TRBV18
TGCAGCGCCGGGGGTAGCTACTACAATGAGCAGTTCTTC,CSAGGSYYNEQFF,once,NA,TRBJ2-1,TRBV29-1
TGTGTCAGCAGCCAAGAGGCACGGAATACTGAAGCTTTCTTT,CVSSQEARNTEAFF,NA,NA,TRBJ1-1,TRBV3-1
TGTGCCAGCAGCTTATTGGGAGGGGCGTATGGCTACACCTTC,CASSLLGGAYGYTF,many,NA,TRBJ1-2,TRBV7-8
TGTGCCAGCAACGGGGGGGCCAAAAACATTCAGTACTTC,CASNGGAKNIQYF,NA,TRBD2,TRBJ2-4,TRBV2
TGTGCCAGCTCACGCTCCTACGAGCAGTACTTC,CASSRSYEQYF,NA,NA,TRBJ2-7,TRBV18
TGCGCCAGCAGCTTGGCGGGGACAGGGAGGACATCCCCACACTTC,CASSLAGTGRTSPHF,many,TRBD1,TRBJ2-7,TRBV5-1
TGTGCCAGCAGCCACTCAGGGGACACCAATCAGCCCCAGCATTTT,CASSHSGDTNQPQHF,many,NA,TRBJ1-5,TRBV6-5
TGTGCCAGCAGCTTTCTCACTAGTACGGATGAGCAGTTCTTC,CASSFLTSTDEQFF,many,NA,TRBJ2-1,TRBV7-9
TGTGCCAGTAGTATAGAGGCCCTCGACTATGGCTACACCTTC,CASSIEALDYGYTF,few,NA,TRBJ1-2,TRBV19
TGTGCCACCAGTGACCCTGGACTAGCGGGAGGGCCGGATACGCAGTATTTT,CATSDPGLAGGPDTQYF,NA,TRBD2,TRBJ2-3,TRBV24-1
TGCGCCAGCAGCTCGGGGGGGACCTACAATGAGCAGTTCTTC,CASSSGGTYNEQFF,NA,TRBD2,TRBJ2-1,TRBV5-1
TGTGCCAGCGGTGGACACGCTTCGGCCGGGGAGCTGTTTTTT,CASGGHASAGELFF,NA,NA,TRBJ2-2,TRBV6-5
TGTGCCAGCAGCCCCGCTTGGATGACTAGCAGCGATGAGCAGTTCTTC,CASSPAWMTSSDEQFF,many,TRBD2,TRBJ2-1,TRBV9
TGCAGCGTACCCCGGGACAGGGCCCCGGGGGGACTGTTTTTT,CSVPRDRAPGGLFF,NA,TRBD1,TRBJ1-4,TRBV29-1
TGCGCCAGCAGCCAAGGTGTAAACAGGGTGGTGAACACTGAAGCTTTCTTT,CASSQGVNRVVNTEAFF,many,NA,TRBJ1-1,TRBV4-1
TGCGCCAGCAGCTGGCAGGGGGGGACCAAAAACATTCAGTACTTC,CASSWQGGTKNIQYF,NA,NA,TRBJ2-4,TRBV5-1
TGTGCCAGCAGCTTGCAGGAGGGGTATGGCTACACCTTC,CASSLQEGYGYTF,NA,NA,TRBJ1-2,TRBV5-4
TGTGCCAGCAGGACCGGGGTGGACAATGAGCAGTTCTTC,CASRTGVDNEQFF,many,NA,TRBJ2-1,TRBV6-5
TGTGCCAGCAGTTTTGTTGAGGGCCAGCCCCAGCATTTT,CASSFVEGQPQHF,medium-sized,NA,TRBJ1-5,TRBV27
TGCAGTGCGATCCGGGGTGGGGGATCGTTTGGGGGTGAGCAGTTCTTC,CSAIRGGGSFGGEQFF,NA,NA,TRBJ2-1,TRBV20-1
TGTGCCAGCAGCGAAAGGGCTAGCGGGACCAATGAGCAGTTCTTC,CASSERASGTNEQFF,many,TRBD2,TRBJ2-1,TRBV11-2
TGTGCCAGCAGCGTCCAGGGCTGGGATGAGCAGTTCTTC,CASSVQGWDEQFF,few,NA,TRBJ2-1,TRBV9
TGTGCCAGCAGCCTCGGCGGGACTGGCACTGAAGCTTTCTTT,CASSLGGTGTEAFF,NA,NA,TRBJ1-1,TRBV5-5
TGCAGTGCTAGAAAGGGGGCCGAGAACACTGAAGCTTTCTTT,CSARKGAENTEAFF,many,TRBD1,TRBJ1-1,TRBV20-1
TGTGCCAGCAGTTACTTTGGACAGAAAGACTATGGCTACACCTTC,CASSYFGQKDYGYTF,few,NA,TRBJ1-2,TRBV6-6
TGTGCCAGCAGCCCGTGGACTAGCGGGAGTCGTGAGCAGTTCTTC,CASSPWTSGSREQFF,many,TRBD2,TRBJ2-1,TRBV5-6